The present T cell receptor (beta chain) was sequenced within a study of CD8 T cells in ankylosing spondylitis. This clonotype was counted ten times or more. The target antigen is unknown. TCRdb independently ran MiXCR on the 5' RACE reads; one entry per CDR3 protein. This table has about 240,000 distinct CDR3 sequences, 8.6% appearing once. Germline CDR1 SGHAT, CDR2 FQDESV (reference sequence). The junction had 5 bases not matched to a gene; V was cut back by 4 bases and J by 8 bases. This CDR3 spans 16 amino acids. General study findings and limits: Some of the motif variants had earlier been found in reactive arthritis patients' fluid and blood. Disease-linked clones bore a CD8+ phenotype and were relatively rare in peripheral blood.

This clonotype originated in a male donor with ankylosing spondylitis or in good health (not recorded which). Source material: blood, either unsorted or a sorted T cell fraction (not recorded which). This rearrangement joins TRBV11-1 to TRBJ2-1; TRBD2 aligns across 16 bases. The CDR3 coding sequence is TGTGCCAGCAGCTCGGGACTAGCGGGAGGGCCGGATGAGCAGTTCTTC. It codes for CASSSGLAGGPDEQFF.